This entry features one TCR beta chain sequence. These data belong to a study of blood T cell repertoires in COVID-19. Assay: immunoSEQ multiplex PCR; the TCRdb copy retains only in-frame clones and omits some. This sample yields about 150,000 clones, of which around four fifths are seen a single time; nearly 3.5% belongs to the top ten. The CDR3 covers 17 residues. The V end lost 3 bases, the J end lost 4 bases, and 19 bases lay between the germline ends. The V gene's germline CDR1 is MNHEY and CDR2 SVGEGT. Study members were between about 18 and 95 years old and lived in 24 US regions. The chain is built from TRBV6-2 or TRBV6-3 and TRBJ1-5; D gene uncertain. Specimen: PBMCs or T cells enriched from blood (not recorded which). The clonotype originates from a woman aged 50 to 60 with acute COVID-19. The CDR3 DNA follows: TGTGCCAGCAGTTATGAGCGGTCGAGGGCCCCTAATCAGCCCCAGCATTTT. It encodes CASSYERSRAPNQPQHF.